This entry describes one TCR beta chain. Its recognized antigen is unknown. Within one base of it there is no much larger clone, and no base qualities were kept. Sequences LGHNA (CDR1) and YSLEER (CDR2) are obtained from the germline V gene. The CDR3 sequence holds 15 residues, the cysteine and phenylalanine included. Here the CDR3 DNA is all that survives: 45 bases in frame from base 1. Deletion took 0 bases off V and 6 bases off J, with a span of 14 bases between the germline ends. Sequencing of TCRB CDR3 was done on genomic DNA with the immunoSEQ assay. Processing in the source paper ran as follows. When patient CD8+ clones exceeding 1% were checked against published virus-specific TCRB sequences, only a few matched. Nothing other than productive TCRB rearrangements was included in the analyses. Defining a clone by its unique TCRB CDR3 sequence, the study calculated clonality as a productive clonality index derived from Shannon entropy. The template counts of each clone relative to the total templates per sample were used to calculate repertoire overlap between two samples. V-gene usage measured by flow cytometry correlated with TCRB sequencing V-gene usage, with a Spearman r of roughly 0.67. TCRdb's version of the immuneACCESS table is confined to in-frame rearrangements and falls short of the full clone set. An unresolved V gene accounts for under half of the shortfall where checked; the remainder is of unknown origin. Clonal size and the V and J genes are those of that table, whereas D and trimming came from the DNA. Counted in this sample were 20,000 to 25,000 clones; 75% to 80% of them appeared once. 11% of the sample goes to the ten largest clones.

The source of the sample is a study of somatic mutations in cytotoxic T cells in rheumatoid arthritis (TCRdb year 2017). A note on the overall study: Patient peripheral blood (about 29 ml EDTA) was drawn right after diagnosis and before any treatment started. TCRB deep sequencing covered about 60 patients with rheumatoid arthritis along with about 20 healthy controls. The study asked whether expanded CD8+ T-cell clones in newly diagnosed, untreated rheumatoid arthritis carry somatic mutations, and used TCRB deep sequencing to characterize clonality. The median ages of the patient and control groups were essentially identical. Sorted V beta1+ cells also underwent TCRB sequencing, and some V beta antibody-stained T-cell populations were flow-sorted at nearly 100% purity on a FACSAria II or Sony SH800.

CD4+ and CD8+ cells were isolated by positive magnetic bead selection on an AutoMACS, and purity was checked by flow cytometry. A TCR V beta antibody panel was used in flow cytometry to screen first for clonal expansions, which were then characterized by TCRB deep sequencing of sorted CD8+ fractions. Isolation of peripheral blood mononuclear cells was done through Ficoll-Paque PLUS density gradient separation. Using Nucleospin Tissue or Tissue XS kits, DNA was extracted from CD4-enriched, CD8-enriched or PBMC samples, with quantification by a Qubit 2.0 fluorometer. What the work shows at the level of the full study, not this receptor alone: In patients, CD8+ clonality rose with age (Spearman r ~ 0.45), which was not the case in healthy controls. Several identical CD8+ TCRB sequences were found in both blood and synovial fluid, and in about an eighth of the 65 patients the largest CD8+ clone exceeded 20% of CD8+ cells. The slight underrepresentation of TRBV07 in patients was not corrected for multiple comparisons. Rheumatoid arthritis patients and age-matched healthy controls did not significantly differ in CD8+ T-cell clonality. It was unknown which antigens the expanded CD8+ clones targeted, and their absence from virus-specific databases did not exclude viral specificity.

The sequenced sample consisted of CD8+ T cells sorted from blood. The chain is encoded by TRBV4-3 joined to TRBJ1-2; a weak D assignment points to TRBD1 (5 bases agree). The sequence came from an adult with rheumatoid arthritis. The CDR3: CASSQDVYAGNGYTF. The DNA sequence follows: TGCGCCAGCAGCCAAGACGTATACGCAGGGAATGGCTACACCTTC.